The source of this T cell receptor beta chain is a study of vaccination and CD4 T cells after COVID-19. With the Oncomine TCR Beta short-read assay, DNA from cultured CD4+ T cells was sequenced. TCRdb fed the PCR reads into MiXCR, producing one record per CDR3 protein. Of about 18,000 distinct CDR3 sequences listed, roughly 70% are singletons. The treatment was: roughly ten-day PBMC culture with coronavirus spike peptide pools or control peptides (ViraFEST assay). Cultures used 2 million or so PBMCs per well, approximately 9.2 IU/ml IL-2 and about 10 ug/ml peptides. The CDR3 is 15 amino acids. Germline V gene sequence: CDR1 LNHDA, CDR2 SQIVND (reference sequence). V shed 4 bases and J shed 0 bases, with 10 bases lying between them. Only a few counts were recorded for this clonotype. Its antigen is not identified.

The TCR originated in a human donor who had recovered from COVID-19. Sequencing input: CD4+ T cells from blood, cultured in vitro. The chain uses TRBV19 and TRBJ1-5; D not resolved. CDR3 bases: TGTGCCAGTAGTAATGGGCCGGATAGCAATCAGCCCCAGCATTTT. Residues: CASSNGPDSNQPQHF.